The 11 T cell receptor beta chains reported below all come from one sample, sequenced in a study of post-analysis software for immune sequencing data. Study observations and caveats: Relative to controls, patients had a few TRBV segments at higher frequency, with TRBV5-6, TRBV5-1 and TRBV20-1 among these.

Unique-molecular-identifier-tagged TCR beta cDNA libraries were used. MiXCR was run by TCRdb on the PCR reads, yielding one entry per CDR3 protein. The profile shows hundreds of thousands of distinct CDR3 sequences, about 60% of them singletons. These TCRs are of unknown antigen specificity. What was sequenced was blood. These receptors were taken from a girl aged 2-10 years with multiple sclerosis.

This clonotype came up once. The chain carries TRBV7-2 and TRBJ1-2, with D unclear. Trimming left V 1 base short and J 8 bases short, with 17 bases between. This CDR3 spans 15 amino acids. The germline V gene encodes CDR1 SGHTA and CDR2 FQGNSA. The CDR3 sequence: CASSLESVGSAGYTF. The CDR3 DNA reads TGTGCCAGCAGCTTAGAGTCCGTGGGGTCGGCCGGCTACACCTTC.

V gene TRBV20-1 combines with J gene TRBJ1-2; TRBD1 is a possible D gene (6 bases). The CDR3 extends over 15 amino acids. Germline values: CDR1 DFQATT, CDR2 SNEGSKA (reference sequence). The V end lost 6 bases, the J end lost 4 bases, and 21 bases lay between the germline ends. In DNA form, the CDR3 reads TGCAGTGCGAGATATTCAGGGGCTTCTGGCTATGGCTACACCTTC. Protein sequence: CSARYSGASGYGYTF.

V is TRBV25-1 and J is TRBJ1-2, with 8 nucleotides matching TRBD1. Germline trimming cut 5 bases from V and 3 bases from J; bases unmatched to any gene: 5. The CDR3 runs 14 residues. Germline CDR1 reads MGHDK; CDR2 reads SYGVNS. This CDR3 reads CASSNQGAHYGYTF. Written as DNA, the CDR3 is TGTGCCAGCAGTAACCAGGGGGCTCACTATGGCTACACCTTC.

This CDR3 reads CASSWGTVTPDTQYF. The CDR3 region has the DNA TGTGCCAGCAGCTGGGGGACAGTCACCCCAGATACGCAGTATTTT. The J gene is TRBJ2-3, the V gene TRBV5-4, with 7 bases that match TRBD1. V trimming: 3 bases; J trimming: 4 bases; junction bases outside the gene matches: 8. Germline V CDR1 and CDR2: SGHNT, YYREEE (reference sequence). This CDR3 contains 15 residues.

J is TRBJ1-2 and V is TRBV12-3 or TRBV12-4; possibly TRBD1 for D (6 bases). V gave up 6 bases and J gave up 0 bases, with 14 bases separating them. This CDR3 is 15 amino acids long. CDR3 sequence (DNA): TGTGCCAGCAGGTCACAGGGCAAAGCTAACTATGGCTACACCTTC. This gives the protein CASRSQGKANYGYTF.

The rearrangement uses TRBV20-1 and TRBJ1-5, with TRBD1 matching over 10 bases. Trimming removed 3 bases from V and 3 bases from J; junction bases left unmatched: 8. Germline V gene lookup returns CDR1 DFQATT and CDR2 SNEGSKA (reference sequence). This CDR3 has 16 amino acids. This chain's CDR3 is CSASKWDRGDNQPQHF. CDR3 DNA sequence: TGCAGTGCTAGTAAGTGGGACAGGGGCGACAATCAGCCCCAGCATTTT.

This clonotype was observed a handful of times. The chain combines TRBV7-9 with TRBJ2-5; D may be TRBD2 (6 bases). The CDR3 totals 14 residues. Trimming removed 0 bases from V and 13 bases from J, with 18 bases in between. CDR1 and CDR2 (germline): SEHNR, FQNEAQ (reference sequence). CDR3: CASSLASGLNERYF. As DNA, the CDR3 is TGTGCCAGCAGCTTAGCTAGCGGTCTGAATGAGCGGTACTTC.

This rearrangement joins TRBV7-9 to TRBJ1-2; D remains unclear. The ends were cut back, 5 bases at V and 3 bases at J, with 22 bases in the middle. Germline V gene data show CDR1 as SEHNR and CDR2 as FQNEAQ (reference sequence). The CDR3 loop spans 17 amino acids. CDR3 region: CASSPHRVGDDDYGYTF. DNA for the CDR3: TGTGCCAGCAGCCCCCACCGGGTCGGTGACGATGACTATGGCTACACCTTC.

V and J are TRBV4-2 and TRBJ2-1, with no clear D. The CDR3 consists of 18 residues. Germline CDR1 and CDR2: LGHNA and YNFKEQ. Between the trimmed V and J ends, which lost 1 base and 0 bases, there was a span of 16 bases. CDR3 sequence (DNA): TGTGCCAGCAGCCAAGTAGTAGGTGGGGTTCGCTCCTACAATGAGCAGTTCTTC. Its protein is CASSQVVGGVRSYNEQFF.

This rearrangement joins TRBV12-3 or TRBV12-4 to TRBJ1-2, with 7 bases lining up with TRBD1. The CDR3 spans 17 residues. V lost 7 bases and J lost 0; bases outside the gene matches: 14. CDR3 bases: TGTGCCAGCAAGGGGGCGGACGCAGCACGAGCTAACTATGGCTACACCTTC. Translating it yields CASKGADAARANYGYTF.

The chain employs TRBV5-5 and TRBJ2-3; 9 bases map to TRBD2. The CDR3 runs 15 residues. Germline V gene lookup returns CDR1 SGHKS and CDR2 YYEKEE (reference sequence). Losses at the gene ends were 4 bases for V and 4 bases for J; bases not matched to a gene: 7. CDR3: CASSPTSGPADTQYF. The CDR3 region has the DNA TGTGCCAGCAGCCCGACTAGCGGCCCAGCAGATACGCAGTATTTT.